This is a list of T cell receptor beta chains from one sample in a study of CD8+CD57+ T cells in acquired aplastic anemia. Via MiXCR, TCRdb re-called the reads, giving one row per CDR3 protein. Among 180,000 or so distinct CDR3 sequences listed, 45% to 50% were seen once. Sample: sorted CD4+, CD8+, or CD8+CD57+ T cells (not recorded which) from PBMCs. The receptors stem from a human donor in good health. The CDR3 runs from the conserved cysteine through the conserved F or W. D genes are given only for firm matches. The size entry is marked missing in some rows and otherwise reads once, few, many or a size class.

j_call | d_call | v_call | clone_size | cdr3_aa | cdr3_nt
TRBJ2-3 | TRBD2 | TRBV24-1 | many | CATSDLRGTSANTDTQYF | TGTGCCACCAGTGATTTGCGGGGGACTAGCGCGAACACAGATACGCAGTATTTT
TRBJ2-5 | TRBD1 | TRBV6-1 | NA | CASSLDRGIRETQYF | TGTGCCAGCAGCCTCGACAGGGGGATTCGGGAGACCCAGTACTTC
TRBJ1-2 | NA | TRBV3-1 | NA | CASSQISRGIDGYTF | TGTGCCAGCAGCCAAATAAGTAGGGGAATTGATGGCTACACCTTC
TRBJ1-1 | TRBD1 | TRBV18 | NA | CASASQGVDTEAFF | TGTGCCAGCGCTTCACAGGGGGTAGACACTGAAGCTTTCTTT
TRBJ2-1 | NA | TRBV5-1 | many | CASSRGTANNEQFF | TGCGCCAGCAGCCGGGGGACAGCTAACAATGAGCAGTTCTTC
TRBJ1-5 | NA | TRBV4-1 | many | CASSPLGGYQPQHF | TGCGCCAGCAGCCCGTTGGGGGGCTATCAGCCCCAGCATTTT
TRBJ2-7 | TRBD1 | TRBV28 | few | CASSISLGQGSYEQYF | TGTGCCAGCAGTATCTCATTGGGACAGGGGTCCTACGAGCAGTACTTC
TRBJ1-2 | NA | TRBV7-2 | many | CASSFGTDYGYTF | TGTGCCAGCAGCTTCGGCACGGACTATGGCTACACCTTC
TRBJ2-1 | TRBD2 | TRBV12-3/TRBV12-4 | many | CASRLGLAGGHEQFF | TGTGCCAGCAGACTCGGACTAGCGGGAGGCCATGAGCAGTTCTTC
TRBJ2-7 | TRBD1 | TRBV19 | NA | CASSIGQGDNEQYF | TGTGCCAGTAGTATCGGACAGGGGGACAACGAGCAGTACTTC
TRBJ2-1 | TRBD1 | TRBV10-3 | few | CAISPDRVGEQFF | TGTGCCATCAGCCCGGACAGGGTGGGCGAGCAGTTCTTC
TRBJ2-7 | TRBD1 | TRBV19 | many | CASSLRQGSYEQYF | TGTGCCAGTAGCCTTAGACAGGGATCCTACGAGCAGTACTTC
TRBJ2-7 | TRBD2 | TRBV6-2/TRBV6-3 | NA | CASSLGLAREQYF | TGTGCCAGCAGCTTGGGACTAGCGCGCGAGCAGTACTTC
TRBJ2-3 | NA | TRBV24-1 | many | CATSGVAGPGDTQYF | TGTGCCACCAGTGGGGTTGCGGGACCCGGGGATACGCAGTATTTT
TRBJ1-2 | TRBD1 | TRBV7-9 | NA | CASSERTGHGYTF | TGTGCCAGCAGCGAAAGGACAGGGCACGGCTACACCTTC
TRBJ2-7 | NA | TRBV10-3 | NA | CATGTGSYEQYF | TGTGCCACGGGGACGGGCTCCTACGAGCAGTACTTC
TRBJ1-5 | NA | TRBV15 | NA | CATSRDVAPNQPQHF | TGTGCCACCAGCAGAGATGTAGCCCCCAATCAGCCCCAGCATTTT
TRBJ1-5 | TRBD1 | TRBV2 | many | CASRGGQGLNQPQHF | TGTGCCAGCAGGGGGGGACAGGGATTAAATCAGCCCCAGCATTTT
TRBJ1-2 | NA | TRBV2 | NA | CASSEGGAVRGYTF | TGTGCCAGCAGTGAAGGGGGGGCAGTTCGGGGCTACACCTTC
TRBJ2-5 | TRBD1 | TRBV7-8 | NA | CASSLRDSKETQYF | TGTGCCAGCAGCTTAAGGGACAGCAAAGAGACCCAGTACTTC
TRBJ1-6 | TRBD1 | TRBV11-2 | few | CASSLGFGTAYNSPLHF | TGTGCCAGCAGCTTAGGGTTCGGGACAGCGTATAATTCACCCCTCCACTTT
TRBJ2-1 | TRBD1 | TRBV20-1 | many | CSARPGQKPNEQFF | TGCAGTGCTCGTCCGGGACAGAAACCCAATGAGCAGTTCTTC
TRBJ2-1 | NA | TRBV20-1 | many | CSALDRSSYNEQFF | TGCAGTGCCCTGGACCGTAGCTCCTACAATGAGCAGTTCTTC
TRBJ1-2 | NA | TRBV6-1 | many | CASSEGAPRAGYTF | TGTGCCAGCAGTGAGGGAGCCCCCAGGGCTGGCTACACCTTC
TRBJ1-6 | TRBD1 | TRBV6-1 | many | CASRLGTGASPLHF | TGTGCCAGCCGATTGGGGACAGGAGCCTCACCCCTCCACTTT
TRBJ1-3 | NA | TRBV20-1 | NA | CSAREGAGNTIYF | TGCAGTGCTAGAGAGGGGGCCGGAAACACCATATATTTT
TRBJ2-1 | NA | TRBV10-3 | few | CATRSRPYNEQFF | TGTGCCACGCGCTCCCGTCCCTACAATGAGCAGTTCTTC
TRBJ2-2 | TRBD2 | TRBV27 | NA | CASSFLPSAGGRTGELFF | TGTGCCAGCAGTTTCCTCCCCTCGGCGGGGGGAAGAACCGGGGAGCTGTTTTTT
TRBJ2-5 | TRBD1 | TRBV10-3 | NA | CASRQGANLGRGETQYF | TGTGCCAGCAGACAGGGGGCGAATTTGGGACGCGGGGAGACCCAGTACTTC
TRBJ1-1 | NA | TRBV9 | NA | CASSVDGGGTEAFF | TGTGCCAGCAGCGTAGACGGAGGGGGCACTGAAGCTTTCTTT
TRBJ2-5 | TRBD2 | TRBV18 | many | CASSPPGSGGKTQYF | TGTGCCAGCTCACCACCGGGTAGCGGGGGTAAGACCCAGTACTTC
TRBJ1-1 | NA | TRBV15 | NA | CAASRAYTEALF | TGTGCCGCCAGCAGGGCCTACACTGAAGCTCTCTTT
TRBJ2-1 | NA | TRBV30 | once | CAAIRRPYNEQFF | TGTGCCGCAATTCGCCGCCCCTACAATGAGCAGTTCTTC
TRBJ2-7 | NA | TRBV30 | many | CAWSVGGPYEQYF | TGTGCCTGGAGTGTCGGCGGGCCCTACGAGCAGTACTTC
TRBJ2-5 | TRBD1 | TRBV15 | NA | CATSRETGGVETQYF | TGTGCCACCAGCAGAGAAACAGGGGGCGTGGAGACCCAGTACTTC
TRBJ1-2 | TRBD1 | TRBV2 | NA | CASSGQGIGYTF | TGTGCCAGCAGCGGACAGGGGATCGGCTACACCTTC
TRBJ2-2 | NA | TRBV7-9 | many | CASSLSPHTGELFF | TGTGCCAGCAGCTTAAGTCCCCACACCGGGGAGCTGTTTTTT
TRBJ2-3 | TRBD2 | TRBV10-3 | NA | CAIRGTSGSTDTQYF | TGTGCCATCAGGGGGACTAGCGGGAGCACAGATACGCAGTATTTT
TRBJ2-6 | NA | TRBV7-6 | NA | CASSSAPARYRSGANVLTF | TGTGCCAGCAGCTCGGCCCCGGCACGTTACAGGTCTGGGGCCAACGTCCTGACTTTC
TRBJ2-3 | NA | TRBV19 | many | CASKTHRAGDTQYF | TGTGCCAGTAAAACCCACAGGGCAGGGGATACGCAGTATTTT
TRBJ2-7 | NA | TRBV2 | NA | CASREGSYEQYF | TGTGCCAGCAGGGAGGGTTCCTACGAGCAGTACTTC
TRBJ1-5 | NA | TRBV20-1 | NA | CSASPGLGLSQPQHF | TGCAGTGCTAGTCCCGGACTGGGTTTGAGTCAGCCCCAGCATTTT
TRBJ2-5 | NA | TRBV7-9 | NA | CASSWSTETQYF | TGTGCCAGCAGCTGGAGTACGGAGACCCAGTACTTC
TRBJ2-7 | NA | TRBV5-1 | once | CASSGGLADPSSYEQYF | TGCGCCAGCAGCGGGGGGCTAGCGGACCCGTCCTCCTACGAGCAGTACTTC
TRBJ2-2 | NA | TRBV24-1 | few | CATSDESGRPFF | TGTGCCACCAGTGATGAGTCAGGGAGACCGTTTTTT
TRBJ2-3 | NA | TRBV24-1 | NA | CATSDPSGRLNEQYF | TGTGCCACCAGTGACCCTTCCGGGAGACTCAATGAGCAGTATTTT
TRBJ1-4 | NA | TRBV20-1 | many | CSARETGKDEKLFF | TGCAGTGCTAGAGAAACAGGGAAGGACGAAAAACTGTTTTTT
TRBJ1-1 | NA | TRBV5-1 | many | CASSLVRSNTEAFF | TGCGCCAGCAGCTTGGTCAGATCGAACACTGAAGCTTTCTTT
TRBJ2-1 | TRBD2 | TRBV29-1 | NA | CSVESGLAGGYNNEQFF | TGCAGCGTTGAAAGCGGACTAGCGGGAGGGTATAACAATGAGCAGTTCTTC
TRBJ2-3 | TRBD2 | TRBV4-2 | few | CASSRLKREGLADTQYF | TGTGCCAGCAGCCGACTTAAGCGGGAGGGCTTAGCAGATACGCAGTATTTT
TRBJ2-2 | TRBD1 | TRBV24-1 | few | CATSDGYRDRAGELFF | TGTGCCACCAGTGATGGCTACCGGGACAGGGCCGGGGAGCTGTTTTTT
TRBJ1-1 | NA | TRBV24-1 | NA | CATSDSVNTEAFF | TGTGCCACCAGTGACTCAGTGAACACTGAAGCTTTCTTT
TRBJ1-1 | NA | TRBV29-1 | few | CSVEGHRNTEAFF | TGCAGCGTTGAAGGACACAGGAACACTGAAGCTTTCTTT